This T cell receptor beta chain came from a study of cytomegalovirus exposure and HLA in healthy donors. Germline V gives CDR1 ENHRY, CDR2 SYGVKD. The CDR3 extends over 15 amino acids. Unmatched junction bases numbered 10, after V lost 4 bases and J lost 7 bases. General study points: An analysis was carried out later, and it reportedly showed fewer N-insertions in an Asian-associated ancestry cluster than the approximately 660-donor mean. Among CMV-associated TCR beta chains, most appeared HLA-restricted in a later analysis. In an earlier analysis, productive rearrangement rates for most beta V segments clustered near 87% or 30%. The study listed roughly 160 cytomegalovirus-associated TCR beta chains.

In the case of this clone: Antigen unknown.

It was with 60 Vbeta and 13 Jbeta primers that the PCR ran. TCRdb's copy holds only in-frame clones and misses some; the assay was immunoSEQ multiplex PCR. This table holds about 200,000 clones, 65% to 85% found once. V and J are TRBV10-3 and TRBJ1-2; 9 bases are shared with TRBD1. The sample taken for sequencing was PBMCs. The clonotype comes from a boy under 10 years old in good health and CMV-seronegative. In DNA, the CDR3 is TGTGCCATCAGTGGCCCCATTGGGACAGGGACTGGCTACACCTTC. It encodes CAISGPIGTGTGYTF.